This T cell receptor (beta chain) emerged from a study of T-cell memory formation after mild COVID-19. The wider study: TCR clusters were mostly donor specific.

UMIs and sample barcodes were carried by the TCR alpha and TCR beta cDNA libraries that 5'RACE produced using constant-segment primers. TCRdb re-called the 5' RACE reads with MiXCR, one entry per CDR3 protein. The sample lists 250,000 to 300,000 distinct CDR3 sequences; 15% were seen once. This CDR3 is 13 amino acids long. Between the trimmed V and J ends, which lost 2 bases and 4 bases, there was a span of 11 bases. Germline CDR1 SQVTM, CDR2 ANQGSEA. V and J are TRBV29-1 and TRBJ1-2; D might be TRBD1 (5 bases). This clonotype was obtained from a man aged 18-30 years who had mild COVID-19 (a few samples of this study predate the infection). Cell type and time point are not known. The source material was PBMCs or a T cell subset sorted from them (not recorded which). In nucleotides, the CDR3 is TGCAGCGTTGAAAGAGGACAAGCCTATGGCTACACCTTC. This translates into CSVERGQAYGYTF.